The following is a T cell receptor (beta chain) sequence with its context. What it binds is unknown. These data originate in a study of cytomegalovirus exposure and HLA in healthy donors. Findings and caveats of the study: As was reported, the classifier diagnosed cytomegalovirus status with high specificity and sensitivity.

Healthy bone marrow donors made up the cohort. The CDR3 sequence is 17 residues long. The V gene end was trimmed by 3 bases and the J gene end by 2 bases; junction bases not matched to a gene: 10. Germline V gene data show CDR1 as ENHRY and CDR2 as SYGVKD. PCR used 60 Vbeta primers and 13 Jbeta primers. The repertoire was sequenced with immunoSEQ multiplex PCR; TCRdb's copy has only in-frame clones and lacks some. The data hold around 120,000 clones, with about 80% observed a single time. The chain carries TRBV10-3 and TRBJ2-7, with 10 bases aligning to TRBD1. The sample taken for sequencing was PBMCs. The source of this sequence is a man between 60 and 75 years old in good health and CMV-seropositive. The CDR3 spells CAISDSARDRGPYEQYF. The CDR3 DNA follows: TGTGCCATCAGTGATTCCGCCAGGGACAGGGGACCCTACGAGCAGTACTTC.